This T cell receptor beta chain was captured in a study of blood T cell repertoires in COVID-19. In the study overall: PBMCs, B-cell-depleted T cells, or T cells were the source of the cDNA or gDNA that made up the material.

Assay: immunoSEQ multiplex PCR; the TCRdb copy retains only in-frame clones and omits some. The table has some 220,000 clones, around 83% seen once; the top ten hold approximately 1.3%. The trim removed 5 bases at V and 2 bases at J, leaving 6 bases unmatched. Germline V gives CDR1 SEHNR, CDR2 FQNEAQ (reference sequence). This CDR3 has 15 amino acids. Those enrolled, adults aged about 18 to 89 years, came from about two dozen US areas. This rearrangement joins TRBV7-9 to TRBJ2-3; TRBD1 aligns across 8 bases. The TCR originated in a woman in her forties with acute COVID-19. The sample consisted of PBMCs or T cells enriched from blood (not recorded which). The CDR3 coding sequence is TGTGCCAGCAGCCACGGGACAGGTTACACAGATACGCAGTATTTT. The encoded protein is CASSHGTGYTDTQYF. The full variable domain, completed using reference TRBV7-9 and TRBJ2-3, is DTGVSQNPRHKITKRGQNVTFRCDPISEHNRLYWYRQTLGQGPEFLTYFQNEAQLEKSRLLSDRFSAERPKGSFSTLEIQRTEQGDSAMYLCASSHGTGYTDTQYFGPGTRLTVL.